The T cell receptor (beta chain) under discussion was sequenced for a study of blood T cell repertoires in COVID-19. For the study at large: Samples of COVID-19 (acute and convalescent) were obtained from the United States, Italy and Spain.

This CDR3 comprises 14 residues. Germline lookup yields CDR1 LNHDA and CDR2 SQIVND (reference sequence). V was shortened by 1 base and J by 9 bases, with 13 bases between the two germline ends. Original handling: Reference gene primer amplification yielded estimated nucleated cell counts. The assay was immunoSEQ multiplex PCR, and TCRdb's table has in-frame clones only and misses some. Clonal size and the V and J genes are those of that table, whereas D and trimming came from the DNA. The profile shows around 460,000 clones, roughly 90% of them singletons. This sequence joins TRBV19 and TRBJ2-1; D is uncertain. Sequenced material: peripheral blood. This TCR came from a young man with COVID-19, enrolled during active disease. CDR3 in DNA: TGTGCCAGTAGTATAGGCACTCCCCTTGTTGAGCAGTTCTTC. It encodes CASSIGTPLVEQFF.